A single sample gave rise to the 25 T cell receptor beta chains below, sequenced in a study of CD8 T cells in ankylosing spondylitis. TCRdb passed the 5' RACE reads through MiXCR, listing each CDR3 protein once. Counted here are some 250,000 distinct CDR3 sequences, around a tenth occurring once; the ten biggest clones make up 6% to 8%. Sequences were obtained from blood, either unsorted or a sorted T cell fraction (not recorded which). The receptors shown here come from a male donor with ankylosing spondylitis or in good health (not recorded which).

This clonotype has at least ten counts. The chain's CDR3 is CSARDGYSGELFF. CDR3 nucleotide sequence: TGCAGTGCTAGAGACGGATACTCCGGGGAGCTGTTTTTT. The chain couples TRBV20-1 to TRBJ2-2, with D uncertain. This CDR3 region has 13 residues. Germline V gene sequence: CDR1 DFQATT, CDR2 SNEGSKA (reference sequence). Trimming shortened V by 0 bases and J by 6 bases, and 8 bases separated the two germline ends.

This clonotype was recorded many times. V usage is TRBV7-8 and J usage is TRBJ2-3; 10 nucleotides align to TRBD2. The CDR3 has 16 amino acids. CDR1 is SGHVS, CDR2 FQNEAQ, per germline. With V trimmed by 5 bases and J by 3 bases, 8 bases remained unmatched. DNA for the CDR3: TGTGCCAGCAGCCCAACCTGGACTAGCGGAACAGATACGCAGTATTTT. Its translation: CASSPTWTSGTDTQYF.

This clonotype was seen more than once but under ten times. The V call is TRBV18, the J call TRBJ1-3; unclear D gene. Trimming removed 0 bases from V and 0 bases from J, with 9 bases in between. The germline gives CDR1 KGHSH, CDR2 LQKENI. The CDR3 consists of 16 residues. CDR3 in amino acids: CASSPPPDNSGNTIYF. Written as DNA, the CDR3 is TGTGCCAGCTCACCACCCCCCGACAACTCTGGAAACACCATATATTTT.

Ten or more counts support this clonotype. The chain employs TRBV5-1 and TRBJ2-5; TRBD2 agrees at 10 bases. The junction had 4 bases not matched to a gene; V was cut back by 4 bases and J by 1 base. CDR1 and CDR2 (germline): SGHRS, YFSETQ. This CDR3 spans 15 amino acids. The CDR3 DNA sequence: TGCGCCAGCAGCGACCCTAGCGGGGGCCAAGAGACCCAGTACTTC. Translating it yields CASSDPSGGQETQYF.

This clonotype was observed many times. The chain couples TRBV4-1 to TRBJ1-5; D is ambiguous. The V end was cut by 2 bases, the J end by 9 bases, with 11 bases between. The CDR3 consists of 13 residues. CDR1 and CDR2 from the germline V gene are MGHRA and YSYEKL. The CDR3 bases are TGCGCCAGCAGCCAAAGAGGGCCAACGCCCCAGCATTTT. It yields the protein CASSQRGPTPQHF.

The V gene is TRBV20-1, the J gene TRBJ2-2; 8 bases map to TRBD1. CDR3 length: 15 residues. Looked up from germline, CDR1 is DFQATT and CDR2 is SNEGSKA (reference sequence). Trimming removed 0 bases from V and 5 bases from J; junction bases left unmatched: 5. Here the CDR3 reads CSARDGQGSTGELFF. In nucleotides, the CDR3 is TGCAGTGCTAGAGATGGACAGGGATCGACCGGGGAGCTGTTTTTT.

The chain is built from TRBV18 and TRBJ1-1, with D tentatively TRBD1 (5 bases). CDR3 length: 13 amino acids. Germline CDR1 reads KGHSH; CDR2 reads LQKENI. The V and J ends lost 3 bases and 7 bases respectively, with 12 bases between them. The CDR3 DNA follows: TGTGCCAGCTCACCCCTAGAAACAGGTGAAGCTTTCTTT. Translating it yields CASSPLETGEAFF.

There are a few counts of this clonotype. The chain has TRBV6-2 or TRBV6-3 and TRBJ2-3, with D perhaps being TRBD1 or TRBD2 (6 bases each). The V end lost 8 bases, the J end lost 0 bases, and 15 bases lay between the germline ends. The CDR3 is made up of 15 amino acids. CDR1 is MNHEY, CDR2 SVGEGT, per germline. This chain's CDR3 is CASGGPGPSTDTQYF. The CDR3 region has the DNA TGTGCCAGCGGGGGGCCAGGACCGAGCACAGATACGCAGTATTTT.

The chain recombines TRBV7-3 with TRBJ2-3; weak D call: TRBD2 (5 bases). Germline loops: CDR1 SGHTA, CDR2 FQGTGA. The V gene lost 5 bases and the J gene lost 0 bases, with 12 bases spanning the gap. The CDR3 sequence is 15 residues long. The CDR3 spells CASSRGLTSTDTQYF. The CDR3 region has the DNA TGTGCCAGCAGCCGCGGACTTACTAGCACAGATACGCAGTATTTT.

This clonotype was recorded many times. The chain joins TRBV4-1 to TRBJ2-7, with a possible D match to TRBD2 (5 bases). Trimming removed 1 base from V and 3 bases from J, with 7 bases in between. The CDR3 loop spans 13 amino acids. Germline V gene data show CDR1 as MGHRA and CDR2 as YSYEKL. The chain's CDR3 is CASSQGTGYEQYF. Here the CDR3 DNA reads TGCGCCAGCAGCCAAGGGACTGGCTACGAGCAGTACTTC.

This clonotype was detected many times. V and J are TRBV6-5 and TRBJ1-5, with a possible D match to TRBD1 (5 bases). Trimming took 0 bases from V and 0 from J, leaving 6 bases between them. CDR3 length equals 15 residues. CDR1 and CDR2 from the germline V gene are MNHEY and SVGAGI. The CDR3: CASSYSDSSNQPQHF. Here the CDR3 DNA reads TGTGCCAGCAGTTACTCTGACAGTAGCAATCAGCCCCAGCATTTT.

This clonotype was seen at least ten times. V usage is TRBV5-1 and J usage is TRBJ2-1; TRBD1 matches at 10 bases. The CDR3 consists of 13 residues. J was trimmed by 7 bases and V by 5 bases; bases with no gene match: 3. Germline loops: CDR1 SGHRS, CDR2 YFSETQ. The CDR3 loop is CASSGQGVNEQFF. The CDR3 nucleotides are TGCGCCAGCAGTGGACAGGGGGTAAATGAGCAGTTCTTC.

There are many counts of this clonotype. The chain is built from TRBV4-2 and TRBJ2-7, with 11 bases matching TRBD1. The germline gives CDR1 LGHNA, CDR2 YNFKEQ. The CDR3 covers 15 residues. Losses at the gene ends were 2 bases for V and 1 base for J; bases not matched to a gene: 1. CDR3 sequence (DNA): TGTGCCAGCAGCCAAAGGGACAGGGGGTCCTACGAGCAGTACTTC. It yields the protein CASSQRDRGSYEQYF.

This clonotype has at least ten counts. The rearrangement links TRBV5-1 to TRBJ2-5, with 8 bases matching TRBD2. The CDR3 is made up of 15 amino acids. Unmatched junction bases numbered 8, after V lost 1 base and J lost 6 bases. Looked up from germline, CDR1 is SGHRS and CDR2 is YFSETQ. CDR3 sequence (DNA): TGCGCCAGCAGCTTGTCGTCTAGCGGGTTGCAGACCCAGTACTTC. Its translation is CASSLSSSGLQTQYF.

This clonotype was seen at least ten times. The J gene is TRBJ2-2, the V gene TRBV6-1; 13 positions agree with TRBD2. Germline loops: CDR1 MNHNS, CDR2 SASEGT. V shed 6 bases and J 4 bases; nucleotides not matched to a gene: 5. The CDR3 has 16 residues. The CDR3 sequence: CASSILAGGSTGELFF. DNA of the CDR3: TGTGCCAGCAGCATACTAGCGGGAGGGTCCACCGGGGAGCTGTTTTTT.

This clonotype was detected many times. The gene calls are TRBV5-5 and TRBJ1-5; no definite D call. Germline V gene data show CDR1 as SGHKS and CDR2 as YYEKEE (reference sequence). With 2 bases removed from V and 0 bases from J, the gap between germline ends came to 9 bases. The CDR3 loop spans 15 amino acids. The CDR3 DNA reads TGTGCCAGCAGCTTTTGGGAGTATAGCAATCAGCCCCAGCATTTT. Protein: CASSFWEYSNQPQHF.

This clonotype was observed once. This may be a read error: a much more frequent sequence differs by one nucleotide. J is TRBJ1-6 and V is TRBV5-1, with D perhaps TRBD1 (6 bases). The germline V gene encodes CDR1 SGHRS and CDR2 YFSETQ. Trimming removed 4 bases at V and 9 bases at J, with 20 bases between. The CDR3 has 16 residues. CDR3 sequence (DNA): TGCGCCAGCAGCCTAGACCAAAGCACAGGGAGTTCACCCCTCCACTTT. Protein product: CASSLDQSTGSSPLHF.

This clonotype was detected only a few times. The genes are TRBV4-1 and TRBJ2-7, with TRBD1 matching over 8 bases. Germline loops: CDR1 MGHRA, CDR2 YSYEKL. The CDR3 extends over 16 amino acids. The V segment lost 1 base and the J segment 2 bases; nucleotides outside the gene matches: 7. This CDR3 is CASSQGTGTFTYEQYF. The CDR3 bases are TGCGCCAGCAGCCAAGGGACAGGGACTTTTACCTACGAGCAGTACTTC.

On this clonotype: This may arise from a read error, as a much more abundant clone is one base away. The chain carries TRBV12-3 or TRBV12-4 and TRBJ2-5, with a weak D call TRBD2 (5 bases). This CDR3 contains 15 residues. V lost 7 bases and J lost 1, with 16 bases in between. In DNA, the CDR3 is TGTGCCAGCACTCCCGGGATTAGAGTCCAAGAGACCCAGTACTTC. This sequence encodes CASTPGIRVQETQYF.

This clonotype was seen ten or more times. The rearrangement joins TRBV5-5 to TRBJ1-1, with TRBD1 matching 9 bases. Germline V gene data show CDR1 as SGHKS and CDR2 as YYEKEE (reference sequence). CDR3 length: 14 amino acids. V gave up 2 bases and J gave up 4 bases; unmatched junction bases: 3. The CDR3 nucleotides read TGTGCCAGCAGCTTTGGGACAGGGACCACTGAAGCTTTCTTT. Residues: CASSFGTGTTEAFF.

This clonotype occurred a few times. This chain joins TRBV6-2 or TRBV6-3 and TRBJ1-1; perhaps TRBD1 as D (5 bases). CDR1 is MNHEY, CDR2 SVGEGT, per germline. This CDR3 has 14 amino acids. V was pared by 2 bases and J by 3 bases, with 10 bases between. CDR3 region: CASSYGRAHTEAFF. CDR3 DNA: TGTGCCAGCAGTTACGGCAGGGCCCACACTGAAGCTTTCTTT.

This clonotype was seen ten or more times. The genes are TRBV20-1 and TRBJ1-1; TRBD1 might be the D (5 bases). Germline V gene sequence: CDR1 DFQATT, CDR2 SNEGSKA (reference sequence). The CDR3 extends over 14 amino acids. The V gene lost 3 bases and the J gene lost 3 bases, with 14 bases spanning the gap. CDR3 sequence reads: CSARSAGSDTEAFF. DNA of the CDR3: TGCAGTGCTAGGTCAGCAGGGTCGGACACTGAAGCTTTCTTT.

This clonotype came up many times. The chain has TRBV11-2 and TRBJ2-5; D remains unclear. Germline V gene sequence: CDR1 SGHAT, CDR2 FQNNGV. This CDR3 is 14 amino acids long. V was pared by 6 bases and J by 5 bases, with 16 bases between. The CDR3 loop reads CASRPPFRGETQYF. CDR3 nucleotide sequence: TGTGCCAGCAGACCGCCGTTTCGTGGTGAGACCCAGTACTTC.

The genes are TRBV5-6 and TRBJ2-1; TRBD2 matches at 8 bases. The CDR3 has 14 amino acids. J was trimmed by 6 bases and V by 3 bases; bases with no gene match: 5. Looked up from germline, CDR1 is SGHDT and CDR2 is YYEEEE. The DNA for the CDR3 is TGTGCCAGCAGCTACGGGAGGGCCGGCAATGAGCAGTTCTTC. Protein product: CASSYGRAGNEQFF.

At least ten counts were recorded for this clonotype. V is TRBV20-1 and J is TRBJ2-1; 7 bases line up with TRBD2. The V gene's germline CDR1 is DFQATT and CDR2 SNEGSKA (reference sequence). The length of the CDR3 is 15 residues. V was pared by 6 bases and J by 4 bases, with 12 bases of the junction left unmatched. The chain's CDR3 is CSAPAAASGYNEQFF. The CDR3 region has the DNA TGCAGTGCCCCCGCCGCGGCTAGCGGATACAATGAGCAGTTCTTC.